This T cell receptor (beta chain) was captured by sequencing in a study of Ad26.COV2.S vaccination and SARS-CoV-2 variants (dated by TCRdb to about 2021). About the investigation overall: Vaccine-arm donors came from COV1001, a multicentre, randomized, double-blind, placebo-controlled phase I-IIa trial of Ad26.COV2.S in healthy adults. Ad26.COV2.S was given intramuscularly at 5x10^10 or 1x10^11 viral particles, as a single shot or as two shots 56 days apart. The TCR-sequenced set comprised about 32 samples: around 20 Ad26.COV2.S vaccine recipients, 5 placebo recipients and 8 SARS-CoV-2 convalescent individuals. TCRbeta repertoire sequencing was used to assess the specificity and breadth of SARS-CoV-2-reactive T cell receptors after Ad26.COV2.S vaccination. Investigators remained blinded to trial group allocation during experiments and outcome assessment. Trial participants were randomized into five groups of five: low-dose or high-dose Ad26.COV2.S given once or twice, or placebo on both occasions. The investigation overall reported the following: The study was not powered for comparison of responses between vaccine doses or regimens. According to the authors, total T cell responses may have been underestimated by the TCR breadth and depth analyses. After vaccination, spike-specific CD8+ and CD4+ T cell responses were reported to show substantial breadth. Spike-specific TCR breadth was higher in Ad26.COV2.S recipients than in placebo recipients (P = 0.0014). Non-spike TCR breadth was comparable between vaccine and placebo recipients, consistent with the vaccine containing only spike.

A remark on this clone: No antigen is known for it. There are no base qualities to consult, and no much larger clone falls within one base.

CDR1 and CDR2 are drawn from the germline V gene: SGHVS, FNYEAQ. V lost 1 base and J lost 0 bases; the stretch between them is 10 bases long. Its CDR3 holds 16 amino acids, cysteine through phenylalanine. CDR3 DNA only is kept here, 48 bases in frame from base 1. TCRbeta CDR3 regions were sequenced with the immunoSEQ Assay. After extraction, genomic DNA underwent amplification by bias-controlled multiplex PCR, followed by high-throughput sequencing. Per the authors' processing: Collapsing and filtering of sequences were performed to quantify the absolute abundance of each unique TCRbeta CDR3 region. T cell fraction was estimated by normalizing TCRbeta template counts to usable DNA, which was measured by amplifying reference genes present in all nucleated cells. Repertoire TCRs were annotated as SARS-CoV-2-specific by exact matching of V gene, CDR3 amino acid sequence and J gene to a known reactive TCR set. The reference SARS-CoV-2 TCR set was obtained from MIRA and was filtered for enrichment in COVID-19-positive ImmuneCODE repertoires, whereby public or cross-reactive TCRs were removed. Drawing on the MIRA antigens, annotated TCRs were analysed further at the level of specific ORF or position within ORF. Depth was the summed frequency of annotated unique rearrangements, while breadth was defined as annotated unique rearrangements over total unique productive rearrangements. Two-sided Wilcoxon rank-sum tests were used to compare TCR breadth between groups. TCRdb holds this immuneACCESS table with in-frame rearrangements only. Some clones are missing; in checked studies, unresolved V genes explain under half, and the rest has no known cause. V and J calls and clone size are copied from that table; D and trimming were computed from the DNA. The sample has more than 350,000 clones on record, 75% to 95% of them singletons. 10% to 15% of the sample is in the top ten clones.

Taken with the paper, the label for treatment or condition translates to: roughly 20 received Ad26.COV2.S at low or high dose, single or two shots; 5 received placebo; per-sample allocation not given. For vaccine and placebo recipients, the sequenced repertoires came from samples collected on day 63 after the first injection. In Cohort 1b, 25 to 30 adults aged 18-55 years were enrolled at a single site in Boston, USA, between 29 July and 7 August 2020. Ad26.COV2.S was a replication-incompetent adenovirus type 26 vector that expressed a prefusion-stabilized SARS-CoV-2 spike protein derived from the original Wuhan strain.

The receptor comes from a person between 18 and 65 years old who received the Ad26.COV2.S COVID-19 vaccine or a placebo. This chain is built from TRBV7-6 and TRBJ1-5; TRBD1 is a possible D gene, resting on 6 matching bases. The source was peripheral blood, collected in a trial of Ad26.COV2.S vaccine versus placebo. CDR3 reads: CASSLGAGASNQPQHF. The DNA is TGTGCCAGCAGCTTAGGTGCGGGGGCTAGCAATCAGCCCCAGCATTTT.